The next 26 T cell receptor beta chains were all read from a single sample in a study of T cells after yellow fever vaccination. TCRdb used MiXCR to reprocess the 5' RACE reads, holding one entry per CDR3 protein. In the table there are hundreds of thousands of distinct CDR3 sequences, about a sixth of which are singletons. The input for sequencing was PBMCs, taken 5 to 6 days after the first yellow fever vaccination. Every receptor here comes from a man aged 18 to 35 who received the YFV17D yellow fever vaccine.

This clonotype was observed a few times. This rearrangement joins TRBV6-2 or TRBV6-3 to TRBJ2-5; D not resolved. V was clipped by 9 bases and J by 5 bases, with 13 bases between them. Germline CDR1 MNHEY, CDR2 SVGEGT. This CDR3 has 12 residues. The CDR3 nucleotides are TGTGCCAGTTTGAGCGTGAAGGAGACCCAGTACTTC. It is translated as CASLSVKETQYF.

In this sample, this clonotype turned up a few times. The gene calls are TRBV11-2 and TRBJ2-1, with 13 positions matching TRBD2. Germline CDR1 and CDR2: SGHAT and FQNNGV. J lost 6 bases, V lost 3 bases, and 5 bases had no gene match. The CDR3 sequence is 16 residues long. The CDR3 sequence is CASSFLTSGGANEQFF. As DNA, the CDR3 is TGTGCCAGCAGCTTCTTAACTAGCGGGGGGGCCAATGAGCAGTTCTTC.

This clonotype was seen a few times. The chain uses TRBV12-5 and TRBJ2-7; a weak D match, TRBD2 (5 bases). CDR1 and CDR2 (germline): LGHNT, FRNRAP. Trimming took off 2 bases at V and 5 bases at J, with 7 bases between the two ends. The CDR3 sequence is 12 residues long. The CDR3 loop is CASGLFGNEQYF. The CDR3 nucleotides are TGTGCTAGTGGTTTGTTCGGGAACGAGCAGTACTTC.

Written as DNA, the CDR3 is TGTGCCAGCAGTTTTGAAGGGACGGGTGGCTACACCTTC. Protein sequence: CASSFEGTGGYTF. V and J are TRBV27 and TRBJ1-2; a weak D match, TRBD1 (5 bases). Germline values: CDR1 MNHEY, CDR2 SMNVEV (reference sequence). Deletions cut 3 bases from V and 7 bases from J, with 12 bases between. The CDR3 extends over 13 amino acids.

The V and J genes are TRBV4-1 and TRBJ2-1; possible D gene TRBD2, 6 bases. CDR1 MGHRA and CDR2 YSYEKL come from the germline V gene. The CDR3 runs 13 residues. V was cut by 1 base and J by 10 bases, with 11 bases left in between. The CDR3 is CASSQVGRGEQFF. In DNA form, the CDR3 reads TGCGCCAGCAGCCAAGTTGGACGGGGGGAGCAGTTCTTC.

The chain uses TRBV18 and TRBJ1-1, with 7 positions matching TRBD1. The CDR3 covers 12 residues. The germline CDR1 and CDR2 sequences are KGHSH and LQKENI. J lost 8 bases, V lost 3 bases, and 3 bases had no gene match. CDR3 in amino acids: CASSPDRTEAFF. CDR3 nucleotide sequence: TGTGCCAGCTCACCGGACAGGACCGAAGCTTTCTTT.

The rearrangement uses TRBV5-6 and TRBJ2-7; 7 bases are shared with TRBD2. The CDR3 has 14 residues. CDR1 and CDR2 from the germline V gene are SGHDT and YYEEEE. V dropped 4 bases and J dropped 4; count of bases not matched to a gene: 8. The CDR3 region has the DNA TGTGCCAGCAGCCTGGGGGGGGAAGGGTACGAGCAGTACTTC. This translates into CASSLGGEGYEQYF.

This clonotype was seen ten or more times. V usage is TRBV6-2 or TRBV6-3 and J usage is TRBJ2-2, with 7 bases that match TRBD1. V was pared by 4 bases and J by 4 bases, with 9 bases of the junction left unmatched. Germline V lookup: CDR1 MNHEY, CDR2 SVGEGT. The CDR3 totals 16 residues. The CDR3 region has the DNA TGTGCCAGCAGTTTCAAAGTCGGGACAGCCACCGGGGAGCTGTTTTTT. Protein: CASSFKVGTATGELFF.

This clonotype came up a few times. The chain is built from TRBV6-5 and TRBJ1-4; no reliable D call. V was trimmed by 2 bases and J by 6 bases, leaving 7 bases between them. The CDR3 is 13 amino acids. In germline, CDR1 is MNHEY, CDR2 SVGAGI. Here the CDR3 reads CASSYGLHEKLFF. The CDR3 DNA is TGTGCCAGCAGTTACGGGCTCCATGAAAAACTGTTTTTT.

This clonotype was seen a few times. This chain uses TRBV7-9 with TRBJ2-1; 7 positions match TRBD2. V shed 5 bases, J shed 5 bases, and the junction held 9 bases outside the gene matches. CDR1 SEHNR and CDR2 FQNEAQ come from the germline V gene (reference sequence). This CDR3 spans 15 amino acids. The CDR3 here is CASSPRGGEDNEQFF. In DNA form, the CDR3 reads TGTGCCAGCAGCCCAAGGGGAGGGGAAGACAATGAGCAGTTCTTC. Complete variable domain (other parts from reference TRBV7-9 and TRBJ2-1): DTGVSQNPRHKITKRGQNVTFRCDPISEHNRLYWYRQTLGQGPEFLTYFQNEAQLEKSRLLSDRFSAERPKGSFSTLEIQRTEQGDSAMYLCASSPRGGEDNEQFFGPGTRLTVL.

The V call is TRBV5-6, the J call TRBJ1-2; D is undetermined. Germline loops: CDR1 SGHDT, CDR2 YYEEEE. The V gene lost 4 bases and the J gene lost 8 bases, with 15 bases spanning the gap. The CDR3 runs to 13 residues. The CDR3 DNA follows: TGTGCCAGCAGCGAGATCGGGGTTTGGGGCTACACCTTC. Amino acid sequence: CASSEIGVWGYTF.

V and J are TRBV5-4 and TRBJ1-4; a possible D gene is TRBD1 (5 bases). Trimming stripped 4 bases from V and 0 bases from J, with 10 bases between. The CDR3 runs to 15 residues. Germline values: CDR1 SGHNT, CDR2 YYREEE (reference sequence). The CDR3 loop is CASSIDSATNEKLFF. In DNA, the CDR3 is TGTGCCAGCAGCATCGACAGTGCAACTAATGAAAAACTGTTTTTT.

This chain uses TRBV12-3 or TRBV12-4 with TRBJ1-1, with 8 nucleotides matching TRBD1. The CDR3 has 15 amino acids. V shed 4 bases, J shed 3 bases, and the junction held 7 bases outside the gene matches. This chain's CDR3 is CASSSWTGTYTEAFF. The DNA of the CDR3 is TGTGCCAGCAGTTCCTGGACAGGGACCTACACTGAAGCTTTCTTT.

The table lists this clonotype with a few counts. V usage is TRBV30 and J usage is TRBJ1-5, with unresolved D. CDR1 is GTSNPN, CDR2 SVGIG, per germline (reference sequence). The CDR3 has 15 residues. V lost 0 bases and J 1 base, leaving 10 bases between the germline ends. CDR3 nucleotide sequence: TGTGCCTGGAGTGTCCCCCCACGGAGCAATCAGCCCCAGCATTTT. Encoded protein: CAWSVPPRSNQPQHF.

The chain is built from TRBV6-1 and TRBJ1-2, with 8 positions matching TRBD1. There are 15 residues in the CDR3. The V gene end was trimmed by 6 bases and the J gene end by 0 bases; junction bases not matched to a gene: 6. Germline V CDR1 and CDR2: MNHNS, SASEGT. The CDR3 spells CASRMDRAANYGYTF. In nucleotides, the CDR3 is TGTGCCAGCAGGATGGACAGGGCGGCTAACTATGGCTACACCTTC.

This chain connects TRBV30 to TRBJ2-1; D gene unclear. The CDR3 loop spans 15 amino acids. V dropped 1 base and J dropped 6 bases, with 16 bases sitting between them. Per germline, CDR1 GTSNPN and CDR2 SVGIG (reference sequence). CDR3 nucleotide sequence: TGTGCCTGGAGTGGAGCCGAGTATAGCCGCAATGAGCAGTTCTTC. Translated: CAWSGAEYSRNEQFF. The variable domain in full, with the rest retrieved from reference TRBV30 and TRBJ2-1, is SQTIHQWPATLVQPVGSPLSLECTVEGTSNPNLYWYRQAAGRGLQLLFYSVGIGQISSEVPQNLSASRPQDRQFILSSKKLLLSDSGFYLCAWSGAEYSRNEQFFGPGTRLTVL.

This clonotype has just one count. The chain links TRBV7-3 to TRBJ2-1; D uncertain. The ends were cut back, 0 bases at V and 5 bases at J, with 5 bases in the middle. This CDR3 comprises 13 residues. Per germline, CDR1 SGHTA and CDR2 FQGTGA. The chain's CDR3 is CASSLTTHNEQFF. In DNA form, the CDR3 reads TGTGCCAGCAGCTTAACGACTCACAATGAGCAGTTCTTC.

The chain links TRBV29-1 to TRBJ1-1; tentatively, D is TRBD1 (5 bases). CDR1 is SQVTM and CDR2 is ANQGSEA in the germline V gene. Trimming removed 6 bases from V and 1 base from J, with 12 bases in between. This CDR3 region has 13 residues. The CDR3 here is CSVVDISNTEAFF. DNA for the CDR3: TGCAGCGTAGTGGACATCTCGAACACTGAAGCTTTCTTT. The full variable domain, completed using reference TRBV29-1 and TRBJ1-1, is SAVISQKPSRDICQRGTSLTIQCQVDSQVTMMFWYRQQPGQSLTLIATANQGSEATYESGFVIDKFPISRPNLTFSTLTVSNMSPEDSSIYLCSVVDISNTEAFFGQGTRLTVV.

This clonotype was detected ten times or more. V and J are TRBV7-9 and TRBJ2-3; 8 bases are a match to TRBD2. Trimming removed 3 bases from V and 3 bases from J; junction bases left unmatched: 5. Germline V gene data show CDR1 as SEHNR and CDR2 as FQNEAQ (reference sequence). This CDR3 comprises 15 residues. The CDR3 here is CASSFGGAGTDTQYF. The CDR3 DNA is TGTGCCAGCAGCTTCGGGGGGGCCGGGACAGATACGCAGTATTTT.

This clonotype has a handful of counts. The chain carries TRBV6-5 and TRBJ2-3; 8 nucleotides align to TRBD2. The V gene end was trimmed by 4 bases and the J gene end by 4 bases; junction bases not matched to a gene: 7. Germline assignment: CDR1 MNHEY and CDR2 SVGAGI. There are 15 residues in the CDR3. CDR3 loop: CASSLRGGSSDTQYF. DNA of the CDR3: TGTGCCAGCAGTTTACGGGGGGGCAGCTCAGATACGCAGTATTTT.

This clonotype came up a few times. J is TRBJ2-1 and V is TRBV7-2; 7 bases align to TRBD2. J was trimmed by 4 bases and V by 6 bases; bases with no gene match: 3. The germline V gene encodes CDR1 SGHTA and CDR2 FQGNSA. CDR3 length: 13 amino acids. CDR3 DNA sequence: TGTGCCAGCAGGCAACTAGCGTACAATGAGCAGTTCTTC. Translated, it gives CASRQLAYNEQFF.

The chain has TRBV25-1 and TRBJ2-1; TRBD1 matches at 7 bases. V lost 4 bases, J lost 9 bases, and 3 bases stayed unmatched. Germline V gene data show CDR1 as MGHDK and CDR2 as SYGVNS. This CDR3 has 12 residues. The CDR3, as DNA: TGTGCCAGCAGTGTTACAGGGGCTGAGCAGTTCTTC. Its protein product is CASSVTGAEQFF.

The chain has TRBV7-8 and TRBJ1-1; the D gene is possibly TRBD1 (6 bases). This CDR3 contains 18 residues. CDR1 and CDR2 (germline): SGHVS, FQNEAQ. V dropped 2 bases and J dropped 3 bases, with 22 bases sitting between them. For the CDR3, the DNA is TGTGCCAGCAGCTTAAGAGTTGTGACAGGCCCGGCGTACACTGAAGCTTTCTTT. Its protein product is CASSLRVVTGPAYTEAFF.

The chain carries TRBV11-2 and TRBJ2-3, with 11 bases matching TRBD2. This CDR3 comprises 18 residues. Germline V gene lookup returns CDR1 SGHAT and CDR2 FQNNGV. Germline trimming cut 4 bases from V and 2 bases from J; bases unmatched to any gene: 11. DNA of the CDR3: TGTGCCAGCAGCTCATACCTAACTAGCGGGGGCCCCACAGATACGCAGTATTTT. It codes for CASSSYLTSGGPTDTQYF.

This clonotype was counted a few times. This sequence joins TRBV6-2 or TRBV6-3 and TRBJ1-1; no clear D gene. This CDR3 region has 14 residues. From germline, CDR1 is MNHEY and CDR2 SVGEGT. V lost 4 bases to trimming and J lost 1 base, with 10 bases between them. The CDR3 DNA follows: TGTGCCAGCAGTTCCCCTGTTAAGAACACTGAAGCTTTCTTT. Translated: CASSSPVKNTEAFF.

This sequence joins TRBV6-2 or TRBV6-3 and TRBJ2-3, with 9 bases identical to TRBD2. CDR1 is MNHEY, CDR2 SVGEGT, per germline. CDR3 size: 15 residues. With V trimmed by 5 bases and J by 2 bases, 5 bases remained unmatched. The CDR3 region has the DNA TGTGCCAGCAGTCCTAGACTAGCGGTCACAGATACGCAGTATTTT. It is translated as CASSPRLAVTDTQYF.